This is a list of T cell receptor beta chains from one sample in a study of OX40 agonist ivuxolimab in advanced cancers. The data were produced by immunoSEQ multiplex PCR, yet TCRdb's version contains in-frame clones alone and is incomplete. The table records more than 45,000 clones, 70% to 90% of them present only once. Sequences were derived from CD4+ or CD8+ T cells sorted from blood, sampled in a trial of the OX40 agonist ivuxolimab. The receptors derive from an adult with an advanced solid tumor such as melanoma, head and neck, liver or kidney cancer. The CDR3 runs from the conserved cysteine through the conserved F or W.

V gene: TRBV12-5; J gene: TRBJ2-2; CDR3 protein: CASGLVAWSSKDTGELFF
V gene: TRBV2; J gene: TRBJ1-1; CDR3 protein: CASNLKGANTEAFF
V gene: TRBV5-4; J gene: TRBJ1-4; CDR3 protein: CASSPTGGLQKLFF
V gene: TRBV27; J gene: TRBJ2-7; CDR3 protein: CASSWTPPGQATYEQYF
V gene: TRBV9; J gene: TRBJ2-5; CDR3 protein: CASSVWAGDSETQYF
V gene: TRBV7-9; J gene: TRBJ1-1; CDR3 protein: CASSAGVTEAFF
V gene: TRBV12-5; J gene: TRBJ2-5; CDR3 protein: CASGLARDRGEETQYF
V gene: TRBV4-2; J gene: TRBJ2-7; CDR3 protein: CASSQGLAGDYEQYF
V gene: TRBV5-6; J gene: TRBJ2-7; CDR3 protein: CASSLFVRVHEQYF
V gene: TRBV11-2; J gene: TRBJ2-5; CDR3 protein: CASSLPRTYERYF
V gene: TRBV5-1; J gene: -; CDR3 protein: CASSGPPGLSIHSYEQYF
V gene: TRBV18; J gene: TRBJ2-5; CDR3 protein: CASSPPQGQGQETQYF
V gene: TRBV15; J gene: TRBJ2-3; CDR3 protein: CATSRGLETDTQYF
V gene: TRBV27; J gene: TRBJ2-5; CDR3 protein: CASTSRTQYF
V gene: TRBV5-6; J gene: TRBJ2-5; CDR3 protein: CASSLVGAPDGETQYF
V gene: TRBV27; J gene: TRBJ2-7; CDR3 protein: CASSEHTRGEQYF
V gene: TRBV27; J gene: TRBJ1-5; CDR3 protein: CASSSPGLGQPQHF
V gene: TRBV27; J gene: TRBJ2-7; CDR3 protein: CASSSQGNEQYF
V gene: TRBV11-3; J gene: TRBJ1-1; CDR3 protein: CASSSRTGEDVDTEAFF
V gene: TRBV7-7; J gene: TRBJ2-5; CDR3 protein: CASSLGLAGAQETQYF
V gene: TRBV7-9; J gene: TRBJ2-7; CDR3 protein: CASSLAWGATIYEQYF
V gene: TRBV5-1; J gene: TRBJ2-7; CDR3 protein: CASSLLGGASEQYF
V gene: TRBV7-6; J gene: TRBJ2-5; CDR3 protein: CASSLAGVETQYF
V gene: TRBV18; J gene: TRBJ2-1; CDR3 protein: CASSPQSGGPYNEQFF
V gene: TRBV5-4; J gene: TRBJ2-1; CDR3 protein: CASSPSSGGAFHNEQFF
V gene: TRBV4-1; J gene: TRBJ1-6; CDR3 protein: CASSQVRGGNSPLHF
V gene: TRBV5-1; J gene: TRBJ2-2; CDR3 protein: CASRRGQGTNTGELFF
V gene: TRBV19; J gene: TRBJ1-2; CDR3 protein: CASSIVWGSKYGYTF
V gene: TRBV5-8; J gene: TRBJ1-3; CDR3 protein: CASSLSGETENTIYF
V gene: TRBV7-8; J gene: TRBJ1-6; CDR3 protein: CASSLGENSPLHF
V gene: TRBV6-1; J gene: -; CDR3 protein: CASRIIHASYEQYF
V gene: TRBV11-3; J gene: TRBJ2-2; CDR3 protein: CASSPISGQGTGELFF
V gene: TRBV6-5; J gene: TRBJ1-5; CDR3 protein: CASSGRGASNQPQHF
V gene: TRBV6-5; J gene: TRBJ1-1; CDR3 protein: CASSYGQSNMNTEAFF
V gene: TRBV5-6; J gene: TRBJ2-7; CDR3 protein: CASSLLGASSYEQYF
V gene: TRBV11-2; J gene: TRBJ1-1; CDR3 protein: CASSSQRQGRTEAFF
V gene: TRBV28; J gene: TRBJ2-3; CDR3 protein: CASIGGIATDTQYF
V gene: TRBV28; J gene: TRBJ1-4; CDR3 protein: CASSLSRTNEKLFF
V gene: TRBV7-9; J gene: TRBJ2-7; CDR3 protein: CASSLVGQPTYEQYF
V gene: TRBV19; J gene: TRBJ2-2; CDR3 protein: CASSISGDSAGELFF
V gene: TRBV5-1; J gene: TRBJ2-5; CDR3 protein: CASDGTGSQETQYF
V gene: TRBV6-1; J gene: TRBJ1-5; CDR3 protein: CASNGRMNSNQPQHF
V gene: TRBV6-1; J gene: TRBJ2-7; CDR3 protein: CASSEKGTTLEQYF
V gene: TRBV6-5; J gene: TRBJ2-2; CDR3 protein: CASRLGGPGELFF
V gene: TRBV11-3; J gene: TRBJ2-1; CDR3 protein: CASSPRRTQPFF
V gene: TRBV10-3; J gene: TRBJ2-7; CDR3 protein: CAISESTGQGWYEQYF